The 19 T cell receptor beta chains below were found in one sample sequenced in a study of T cells after somatic rescue of genetic block. Profiling relied on immunoSEQ multiplex PCR, and the TCRdb table lists in-frame clones only, not all of them. The profile shows roughly 71,000 clones, roughly 93% of them singletons. The sequenced sample consisted of peripheral blood mononuclear cells (PBMCs). The receptors derive from a young man.

The rearrangement joins TRBV19 to TRBJ2-7, with TRBD1 matching over 7 bases. Looked up from germline, CDR1 is LNHDA and CDR2 is SQIVND (reference sequence). The CDR3 extends over 15 amino acids. The ends lost 7 bases at V and 3 bases at J; junction bases unmatched: 12. The DNA for the CDR3 is TGTGCCAGTAATTCGGGCAGGGCAGGGGGCTACGAGCAGTACTTC. Translated, it gives CASNSGRAGGYEQYF.

The V gene is TRBV21-1, the J gene TRBJ1-1. TRBV21-1 is annotated as a pseudogene. The CDR3 spans 10 residues. CDR3 sequence: CASSTAEAFF. The CDR3 region has the DNA TGTGCCAGCAGCACCGCGGAAGCTTTCTTT.

The chain couples TRBV5-4 to TRBJ2-1; possibly TRBD1 or TRBD2 for D (5 bases each). Germline loops: CDR1 SGHNT, CDR2 YYREEE (reference sequence). Trimming removed 4 bases from V and 15 bases from J, with 17 bases in between. The CDR3 loop spans 12 amino acids. In DNA, the CDR3 is TGTGCCAGCAGCGACATCCGGGGCTCCTTGTTCTTC. The encoded protein is CASSDIRGSLFF.

The chain combines TRBV11-2 with TRBJ2-2; TRBD2 agrees at 9 bases. The CDR3 runs to 18 residues. CDR1 is SGHAT and CDR2 is FQNNGV in the germline V gene. The junction had 9 bases not matched to a gene; V was cut back by 4 bases and J by 0 bases. The CDR3 loop reads CASSSRLSGGTNTGELFF. DNA of the CDR3: TGTGCCAGCAGCTCGCGACTCAGCGGGGGGACGAACACCGGGGAGCTGTTTTTT.

This chain uses TRBV4-1 with TRBJ1-4; 7 bases are shared with TRBD1. The CDR3 contains 15 residues. With V trimmed by 3 bases and J by 4 bases, 5 bases remained unmatched. Germline values: CDR1 MGHRA, CDR2 YSYEKL. The CDR3 is CASSQLQGINEKLFF. In DNA form, the CDR3 reads TGCGCCAGCAGCCAGCTACAGGGGATTAATGAAAAACTGTTTTTT.

This clone has a single count. CDR3 residues: CASSTHLDKIQETQYF. As DNA, the CDR3 is TGCGCCAGCAGCACCCACCTCGACAAGATCCAAGAGACCCAGTACTTC. V usage is TRBV5-1 and J usage is TRBJ2-5; D is ambiguous. The CDR3 has 16 residues. Trimming left V 4 bases short and J 1 base short, with 17 bases between. The germline gives CDR1 SGHRS, CDR2 YFSETQ.

V and J are TRBV6-5 and TRBJ2-5; no reliable D call. V lost 2 bases and J 0 bases, leaving 7 bases between the germline ends. The CDR3 runs to 14 residues. Germline values: CDR1 MNHEY, CDR2 SVGAGI. CDR3 DNA sequence: TGTGCCAGCAGTTACCTTCGGTACCAAGAGACCCAGTACTTC. It specifies CASSYLRYQETQYF.

The V call is TRBV28, the J call TRBJ2-5, with TRBD2 identical over 9 bases. Germline CDR1 reads MDHEN; CDR2 reads SYDVKM. CDR3 length equals 15 residues. V lost 2 bases and J lost 2; bases outside the gene matches: 3. This chain's CDR3 is CASSLGLAGQETQYF. CDR3 nucleotide sequence: TGTGCCAGCAGTTTAGGGCTAGCGGGACAAGAGACCCAGTACTTC.

V gene TRBV15 combines with J gene TRBJ1-1; TRBD1 agrees at 7 bases. Trimming cost V 0 bases and J 2 bases; bases outside gene matches: 3. CDR3 size: 15 residues. The germline V gene has CDR1 LNHNV and CDR2 YYDKDF (reference sequence). The CDR3 coding sequence is TGTGCCACCAGCAGAGATTTAGGGGGCAACACTGAAGCTTTCTTT. This encodes CATSRDLGGNTEAFF.

The V gene is TRBV25-1, the J gene TRBJ2-3; 7 positions agree with TRBD2. The germline CDR1 and CDR2 sequences are MGHDK and SYGVNS. The CDR3 is made up of 15 amino acids. J was trimmed by 5 bases and V by 1 base; bases with no gene match: 6. CDR3 amino acids: CASSESILAQDTQYF. The CDR3 nucleotides read TGTGCCAGCAGTGAATCGATACTAGCGCAAGATACGCAGTATTTT.

This clone was found a few times. The chain uses TRBV6-5 and TRBJ1-1, with 8 bases identical to TRBD1. The germline CDR1 and CDR2 sequences are MNHEY and SVGAGI. J lost 4 bases, V lost 5 bases, and 6 bases had no gene match. The CDR3 sequence is 14 residues long. The CDR3 DNA reads as TGTGCCAGCAGTGACGACAGGGGATTCACTGAAGCTTTCTTT. It specifies CASSDDRGFTEAFF.

The chain combines TRBV5-6 with TRBJ2-1, with D perhaps being TRBD1 or TRBD2 (6 bases each). Deletions cut 4 bases from V and 3 bases from J, with 14 bases between. This CDR3 has 15 amino acids. In germline, CDR1 is SGHDT, CDR2 YYEEEE. The CDR3 DNA is TGTGCCAGCAGCCTGTTCCGGGGGCTCTACAATGAGCAGTTCTTC. Translation: CASSLFRGLYNEQFF.

The V call is TRBV6-1, the J call TRBJ1-2, with D possibly being TRBD1 (5 bases). Germline CDR1 MNHNS, CDR2 SASEGT. The CDR3 spans 18 residues. V was shortened by 4 bases and J by 4 bases, with 25 bases between the two germline ends. This CDR3 is CASSGTMRTRLRGYGYTF. CDR3 nucleotide sequence: TGTGCCAGCAGTGGCACTATGCGGACAAGACTCCGAGGCTATGGCTACACCTTC.

This chain links TRBV5-1 with TRBJ2-7, with 8 nucleotides matching TRBD2. Germline trimming cut 3 bases from V and 6 bases from J; bases unmatched to any gene: 11. The germline V gene has CDR1 SGHRS and CDR2 YFSETQ. The CDR3 runs to 15 residues. CDR3 nucleotides: TGCGCCAGCAGCTCAACCGGGACTAGACTTTCCGAGCAGTACTTC. Protein: CASSSTGTRLSEQYF.

The chain recombines TRBV9 with TRBJ2-2; a possible D gene is TRBD2 (6 bases). The CDR3 is 16 amino acids. V was trimmed by 0 bases and J by 6 bases, leaving 15 bases between them. In germline, CDR1 is SGDLS, CDR2 YYNGEE. The CDR3 bases are TGTGCCAGCAGCGTAGGGGGTAGCGGTTCCTCCGGGGAGCTGTTTTTT. The encoded protein is CASSVGGSGSSGELFF.

The chain joins TRBV27 to TRBJ2-6, with 9 bases identical to TRBD1. J was trimmed by 3 bases and V by 6 bases; bases with no gene match: 9. The length of the CDR3 is 17 residues. The germline V gene has CDR1 MNHEY and CDR2 SMNVEV (reference sequence). This CDR3 is CASRAGQGRSGANVLTF. CDR3 nucleotide sequence: TGTGCCAGCAGGGCTGGACAGGGGCGAAGTGGGGCCAACGTCCTGACTTTC.

The chain is built from TRBV11-2 and TRBJ2-1, with D perhaps TRBD1 (6 bases). Germline V gene data show CDR1 as SGHAT and CDR2 as FQNNGV. The CDR3 is 12 amino acids. Trimming shortened V by 7 bases and J by 8 bases, and 12 bases separated the two germline ends. CDR3 loop: CASTRGMDEQFF. In DNA, the CDR3 is TGTGCCAGCACCAGGGGTATGGATGAGCAGTTCTTC.

The chain combines TRBV16 with TRBJ2-2; D gene unclear. V was cut by 0 bases and J by 4 bases, with 6 bases left in between. The length of the CDR3 is 14 residues. Germline-derived CDR1 and CDR2 are KGHSY and FQNENV. The CDR3 sequence: CASSQSFSTGELFF. The CDR3, as DNA: TGTGCCAGCAGCCAATCCTTCTCCACCGGGGAGCTGTTTTTT.

This clone was observed a single time. V gene TRBV10-1 combines with J gene TRBJ1-2; no definite D call. Germline CDR1 reads WNHNN; CDR2 reads SYGVQD (reference sequence). The length of the CDR3 is 13 residues. V lost 2 bases to trimming and J lost 3 bases, with 7 bases between them. CDR3 coding DNA: TGCGCCAGCAGTGAGGGCCGTGACTATGGCTACACCTTC. This sequence encodes CASSEGRDYGYTF.